The 19 T cell receptor beta chains below all came from one sample that was sequenced in a study of blood T cells in healthy people across ages. Alongside a J-beta primer mix, a sample-barcoded 5' primer served in a second PCR lasting about 6 to 11 cycles. TCRdb passed the 5' RACE reads through MiXCR, listing each CDR3 protein once. The top ten clones hold approximately 20% of a sample with 700,000 to 950,000 distinct CDR3 sequences, 55% to 70% of them seen once. Sequenced: blood. Source of these receptors: a man aged 25-45 years in good health.

This clonotype was counted many times. The chain is built from TRBV2 and TRBJ1-5; no firm D call. V was cut by 2 bases and J by 2 bases, with 4 bases left in between. The length of the CDR3 is 13 residues. Germline V CDR1 and CDR2: SNHLY, FYNNEI. CDR3 protein: CASSEQGNQPQHF. The CDR3 DNA reads TGTGCCAGCAGTGAACAGGGCAATCAGCCCCAGCATTTT.

The rearrangement links TRBV4-2 to TRBJ2-1; D remains ambiguous. This CDR3 contains 15 residues. The germline CDR1 and CDR2 sequences are LGHNA and YNFKEQ. The V and J ends lost 1 base and 0 bases respectively, with 7 bases between them. The CDR3 region has the DNA TGTGCCAGCAGCCAAGTGATAAGCTCCTACAATGAGCAGTTCTTC. Translated: CASSQVISSYNEQFF.

This chain links TRBV5-8 with TRBJ2-7, with D perhaps TRBD1 (5 bases). Germline V gives CDR1 SGHTS, CDR2 YDEGEE. The CDR3 spans 13 residues. V lost 7 bases to trimming and J lost 6 bases, with 17 bases between them. CDR3 protein: CASGQWTFPEQYF. The CDR3, as DNA: TGTGCCAGCGGACAATGGACATTTCCCGAGCAGTACTTC.

The chain couples TRBV2 to TRBJ2-5; D not certain. The end of the DNA aligns better with TRBJ2-7, so the J call may be wrong. CDR3 length: 15 residues. Germline loops: CDR1 SNHLY, CDR2 FYNNEI. Here the CDR3 DNA reads TGTGCCAGCAGTGACCGGCTGGTAGGTGACTACGAGCAGTACTTC. It specifies CASSDRLVGDYEQYF.

This clonotype was seen only once. The rearrangement joins TRBV4-3 to TRBJ1-1; a weak D match, TRBD1 (6 bases). Per the germline V gene, CDR1 is LGHNA and CDR2 is YSLEER. This CDR3 region has 14 residues. The V end was cut by 3 bases, the J end by 4 bases, with 12 bases between. The CDR3 region is CASSHRGYVTEAFF. Here the CDR3 DNA reads TGCGCCAGCAGCCACAGGGGATACGTCACTGAAGCTTTCTTT.

Here the CDR3 reads CASSPPGQGPDEQYF. The CDR3 bases are TGTGCCAGCTCACCACCGGGACAGGGGCCCGACGAGCAGTACTTC. The gene calls are TRBV18 and TRBJ2-7, with 10 bases lining up with TRBD1. J gave up 5 bases and V 0 bases, and 4 bases lay outside the gene matches. Per germline, CDR1 KGHSH and CDR2 LQKENI. The CDR3 consists of 15 residues.

The chain has TRBV20-1 and TRBJ2-1, with a weak D call TRBD2 (5 bases). Trimming pared 6 bases from V and 0 bases from J, leaving 18 bases between. Germline loops: CDR1 DFQATT, CDR2 SNEGSKA (reference sequence). The CDR3 is 16 amino acids. Written as DNA, the CDR3 is TGCAGTGCCCCCGGTCCCCTAGCTTACTCCTACAATGAGCAGTTCTTC. Translation gives CSAPGPLAYSYNEQFF.

The chain combines TRBV6-2 or TRBV6-3 with TRBJ1-1; 10 bases fit TRBD1. V dropped 6 bases and J dropped 0; count of bases not matched to a gene: 10. The CDR3 consists of 17 residues. Germline V CDR1 and CDR2: MNHEY, SVGEGT. The CDR3 DNA follows: TGTGCCAGCAGCCTAATCGACAGGGGGCGGCTGAACACTGAAGCTTTCTTT. Encoded protein: CASSLIDRGRLNTEAFF.

This rearrangement joins TRBV6-5 to TRBJ2-3; TRBD1 matches at 8 bases. Germline values: CDR1 MNHEY, CDR2 SVGAGI. Trimming removed 0 bases from V and 6 bases from J; junction bases left unmatched: 11. The CDR3 totals 17 residues. CDR3 loop: CASSYSWARGRPDTQYF. CDR3 nucleotide sequence: TGTGCCAGCAGTTACTCTTGGGCCAGGGGGCGACCGGATACGCAGTATTTT.

This clonotype was counted between two and nine times. The chain joins TRBV27 to TRBJ2-1; D perhaps matches TRBD2 (6 bases). The CDR3 spans 14 residues. Trimming pared 5 bases from V and 9 bases from J, leaving 17 bases between. CDR1 MNHEY and CDR2 SMNVEV come from the germline V gene (reference sequence). This CDR3 reads CASSEARLVSEQFF. In nucleotides, the CDR3 is TGTGCCAGCAGTGAGGCCCGACTAGTAAGTGAGCAGTTCTTC.

The chain employs TRBV29-1 and TRBJ2-1, with 9 bases fitting TRBD2. This CDR3 comprises 17 residues. V gave up 3 bases and J gave up 8 bases; unmatched junction bases: 17. In germline, CDR1 is SQVTM, CDR2 ANQGSEA. CDR3 region: CSVEGASGVPGGDEQFF. In DNA form, the CDR3 reads TGCAGCGTTGAGGGGGCTAGCGGGGTTCCAGGGGGAGATGAGCAGTTCTTC.

J is TRBJ1-1 and V is TRBV7-2; no firm D call. Germline loops: CDR1 SGHTA, CDR2 FQGNSA. The CDR3 has 14 residues. Trimming removed 9 bases at V and 4 bases at J, with 18 bases between. This CDR3 is CASNSGMGSTEAFF. The CDR3 coding sequence is TGTGCCAGTAACTCCGGCATGGGGAGCACTGAAGCTTTCTTT.

V is TRBV4-3 and J is TRBJ1-2; D is unresolved. V was cut by 2 bases and J by 0 bases, with 13 bases left in between. This CDR3 is built from 16 residues. Germline values: CDR1 LGHNA, CDR2 YSLEER. The CDR3 sequence: CASSQSSPPTNYGYTF. Written as DNA, the CDR3 is TGCGCCAGCAGCCAATCGTCACCCCCGACTAACTATGGCTACACCTTC.

V usage is TRBV20-1 and J usage is TRBJ2-7, with D tentatively TRBD2 (7 bases). Germline V lookup: CDR1 DFQATT, CDR2 SNEGSKA (reference sequence). The CDR3 totals 15 residues. V was cut by 0 bases and J by 7 bases, with 19 bases left in between. The CDR3 nucleotides read TGCAGTGCTAGAGATCAAGGGCGGGGGCTGGATGAGCAGTACTTC. Encoded protein: CSARDQGRGLDEQYF.

The V and J genes are TRBV20-1 and TRBJ2-7; 7 bases agree with TRBD1. From germline, CDR1 is DFQATT and CDR2 SNEGSKA (reference sequence). The CDR3 sequence is 13 residues long. The V and J ends lost 4 bases and 2 bases, in that order; junction bases with no gene match: 5. CDR3 sequence (DNA): TGCAGTGCTAACAGGGGCCCCCCCTACGAGCAGTACTTC. The encoded protein is CSANRGPPYEQYF.

The rearrangement joins TRBV28 to TRBJ2-4; D may be TRBD1 (5 bases). The assigned J gene may be wrong: the sequence end matches TRBJ2-7 better. Germline V gene lookup returns CDR1 MDHEN and CDR2 SYDVKM. This CDR3 region has 15 residues. The DNA of the CDR3 is TGTGCCAGCAGTTTATCCAGGGCCCGCCATGACGAGCAGTACTTC. Translating gives CASSLSRARHDEQYF.

In its sample, this clonotype was seen a few times. The chain's CDR3 is CASSLSGTSVNEQFF. DNA of the CDR3: TGTGCCAGCAGCTTATCCGGGACTAGCGTGAATGAGCAGTTCTTC. This chain links TRBV7-3 with TRBJ2-1; 10 bases agree with TRBD2. V gave up 2 bases and J gave up 7 bases; unmatched junction bases: 5. The CDR3 consists of 15 residues. CDR1 is SGHTA and CDR2 is FQGTGA in the germline V gene.

About this clonotype: One end of the junction is discordant with germline, which a read error may explain. This chain joins TRBV24-1 and TRBJ2-5; TRBD1 agrees at 9 bases. Germline V gene sequence: CDR1 KGHDR, CDR2 SFDVKD. The CDR3 runs 15 residues. The CDR3 DNA reads TGTGTCACCAGTCTTGGCGGGACAGGGCAAGAGACCCAGTACTTC. Translating it yields CVTSLGGTGQETQYF.

V is TRBV7-2 and J is TRBJ2-3; maybe TRBD2 (6 bases). V was shortened by 6 bases and J by 2 bases, with 9 bases between the two germline ends. The CDR3 sequence is 13 residues long. CDR1 and CDR2 (germline): SGHTA, FQGNSA. The CDR3 nucleotides are TGTGCCAGCAGGAGGACTAACACAGATACGCAGTATTTT. It yields the protein CASRRTNTDTQYF.